This entry concerns a single T cell receptor (beta chain). Its specificity is not known. The V and J ends lost 6 bases and 5 bases respectively, with 17 bases between them. Germline V gene lookup returns CDR1 SQVTM and CDR2 ANQGSEA. The length of the CDR3 is 13 residues. The sample comes from a study of post-analysis software for immune sequencing data. Incorporated into the TCR beta cDNA libraries were unique molecular identifiers, which served to reduce PCR and sequencing biases. TCRdb redid the calling of the PCR reads with MiXCR, one entry per CDR3 protein. The sample yields 450,000 to 650,000 distinct CDR3 sequences, about 44% seen once. Notes on the study in general: For normalized Chao1 diversity, multiple sclerosis patients scored significantly lower than controls did. Controls had lower frequencies than patients of roughly five TRBV segments, which included TRBV5-6, TRBV5-1 and TRBV20-1.

This sequence joins TRBV29-1 and TRBJ2-7, with D perhaps matching TRBD1 or TRBD2 (7 bases each). Sequencing used blood. This receptor was taken from a girl aged 5 to 17 with multiple sclerosis. The CDR3 DNA reads as TGCAGCGTCCCCCAGTCAGGGGGGGACGAGCAGTACTTC. This encodes CSVPQSGGDEQYF.